This is a list of T cell receptor beta chains from one sample in a study of regulatory T cells in long-lasting Graves disease. A single record per CDR3 protein comes from TCRdb applying MiXCR to the multiplex PCR reads. The sample lists roughly 420,000 distinct CDR3 sequences; about 17% were seen once. The same data also contributed to another study, on T cells in Graves' hyperthyroidism and ophthalmopathy.

The sequencing used peripheral blood mononuclear cells (PBMCs), collected at new diagnosis, from a patient treated with antithyroid drugs. The receptors were sampled from a woman aged 25 to 45 with Graves disease. Each CDR3 is given with its conserved first and last residue. Fields, in order: D gene, clone size, J gene, V gene, CDR3 DNA, CDR3 protein. D genes are given only for firm matches. Some rows mark clone size as missing; the rest say once, few, many or name a class of expanded clone.

NA	many	TRBJ1-2	TRBV10-3	TGTGCCATCAGTGAGTCGATACACAGCTATGGCTACACCTTC	CAISESIHSYGYTF
TRBD2	many	TRBJ2-1	TRBV6-1	TGTGCCAGCAGACCCGGTGGGGCTAGCGGGAGAAATGAGCAGTTCTTC	CASRPGGASGRNEQFF
TRBD2	many	TRBJ2-1	TRBV20-1	TGCAGTGCATCACCCCCGGGACTAGCGATGAGCTCCTACAATGAGCAGTTCTTC	CSASPPGLAMSSYNEQFF
TRBD1	few	TRBJ1-2	TRBV9	TGTGCCAGCAGCGTATCCGGGACAGGGGGCGAGGGCTACACCTTC	CASSVSGTGGEGYTF
TRBD2	many	TRBJ2-7	TRBV2	TGTGCCAGCACCTTCCTAGCGGGAGGGACGAGCTCCTACGAGCAGTACTTC	CASTFLAGGTSSYEQYF
NA	NA	TRBJ1-5	TRBV28	TGTGCCAGCAGTTTACTAGGGGCGAGCAATCAGCCCCAGCATTTT	CASSLLGASNQPQHF
NA	NA	TRBJ2-5	TRBV19	TGTGCCAGTAGTCAGACCATCCCAGAGACCCAGTACTTC	CASSQTIPETQYF
TRBD2	many	TRBJ2-2	TRBV7-6	TGTGCCAGCAGCCCCCGGCTAGCGGAGTGGGGGAACACCGGGGAGCTGTTTTTT	CASSPRLAEWGNTGELFF
NA	NA	TRBJ2-1	TRBV10-3	TGTGCCATCACAGCTAGCGTAGGCCCCTACAATGAGCAGTTCTTC	CAITASVGPYNEQFF
TRBD2	many	TRBJ2-3	TRBV11-2	TGTGCCAGCAGATCCGGGACTAGGCGCACAGATACGCAGTATTTT	CASRSGTRRTDTQYF
TRBD1	many	TRBJ1-4	TRBV30	TGTGCCTGGGTGAAGACAGGGTACAATGAAAAACTGTTTTTT	CAWVKTGYNEKLFF
NA	many	TRBJ2-1	TRBV28	TGTGCCAGCAGCCCCCTAGAACCTCCCTACAATGAGCAGTTCTTC	CASSPLEPPYNEQFF
TRBD1	NA	TRBJ2-2	TRBV3-1	TGTGCCAGCAGCCAATTGGGACAGGTATCCGGGGAGCTGTTTTTT	CASSQLGQVSGELFF
NA	many	TRBJ1-2	TRBV28	TGTGCCAGCAGCTATACCTTTGGCTACACCTTC	CASSYTFGYTF
NA	many	TRBJ1-1	TRBV9	TGTGCCAGCAGCCAGCAGCCCCGTACGGGGAAGAACACTGAAGCTTTCTTT	CASSQQPRTGKNTEAFF
NA	many	TRBJ2-4	TRBV28	TGTGCCAACCCGAAGTGGCCCCTAGCCAAAAACATTCAGTACTTC	CANPKWPLAKNIQYF
NA	few	TRBJ2-1	TRBV6-4	TGTGCCAGCATGGGGGAGACGGATGAGCAGTTCTTC	CASMGETDEQFF
NA	few	TRBJ2-3	TRBV5-4	TGTGCCAGCAGCTTTGGTGGGTCGCAGTATTTT	CASSFGGSQYF
NA	NA	TRBJ2-2	TRBV19	TGTGCCAGTAGTACCCGTGATCCACCGAACACCGGGGAGCTGTTTTTT	CASSTRDPPNTGELFF
NA	many	TRBJ1-3	TRBV12-3/TRBV12-4	TGTGCCAGCAGCCTAGGGGTCGGCTCTGGAAACACCATATATTTT	CASSLGVGSGNTIYF
TRBD1	few	TRBJ2-3	TRBV11-3	TGTGCCAGCAGCCCACGGACAGGGAGGGATACGCAGTATTTT	CASSPRTGRDTQYF
TRBD2	many	TRBJ2-1	TRBV6-2/TRBV6-3	TGTGCCAGCACTTTGGGAGCGGGAGCTTACAATGAGCAGTTCTTC	CASTLGAGAYNEQFF
TRBD2	many	TRBJ2-1	TRBV28	TGTGCCAGCAGGGCACGGCTAGCGGGACCCAATGAGCAGTTCTTC	CASRARLAGPNEQFF
NA	many	TRBJ2-7	TRBV20-1	TGCAGTGCTAGAGAGCAGACTAATTCCTACGAGCAGTACTTC	CSAREQTNSYEQYF
NA	NA	TRBJ1-6	TRBV5-5	TGTGCCAGCAGCGGCGGGGCCAACCCAGCAAATAATTCACCCCTCCACTTT	CASSGGANPANNSPLHF
TRBD2	NA	TRBJ2-3	TRBV28	TGTGCCAGCACAGGGCGGGAGGGGACAGATACGCAGTATTTT	CASTGREGTDTQYF
TRBD1	NA	TRBJ1-6	TRBV6-4	TGTGCCAGCAGTACGATGACAGGGGGCTTGGATTCACCCCTCCACTTT	CASSTMTGGLDSPLHF
NA	few	TRBJ2-7	TRBV7-2	TGTGCCAGCAGCCGAAACGGACGGTACTACGAGCAGTACTTC	CASSRNGRYYEQYF
TRBD2	many	TRBJ2-4	TRBV2	TGTGCCAGCAGTGGGGGACTAGCGAAGTACTTC	CASSGGLAKYF
NA	many	TRBJ2-7	TRBV7-3	TGTGCCAGCAGCGCCCTCGATATGAACGAGCAGTACTTC	CASSALDMNEQYF
NA	few	TRBJ2-4	TRBV18	TGTGCCAGCTCACCACGAAGCCCTAGGGATTTCGCCAAAAACATTCAGTACTTC	CASSPRSPRDFAKNIQYF
NA	NA	TRBJ2-7	TRBV11-2	TGTGCCAGCAGCTTAGGGGAACGGTACAATGAGCAGTACTTC	CASSLGERYNEQYF
TRBD2	few	TRBJ2-7	TRBV9	TGTGCCAGCAGCGTAGGCCTAGCGGCCTACGAGCAGTACTTC	CASSVGLAAYEQYF
TRBD1	once	TRBJ2-7	TRBV5-1	TGCACCAGCAGCTTGGACATCGGGACAGGGCTTAGCGAGCAGTACTTC	CTSSLDIGTGLSEQYF
TRBD2	many	TRBJ2-2	TRBV7-8	TGTGCCAGCAGCTCCCTAAGGGGACTAGCGGGCAACACCGGGGAGCTGTTTTTT	CASSSLRGLAGNTGELFF
NA	NA	TRBJ2-2	TRBV12-3/TRBV12-4	TGTGCCAGCACCTACCGAACGGGCAGGCCTAGCGCGAACACCGGGGAGCTGTTTTTT	CASTYRTGRPSANTGELFF
NA	many	TRBJ1-5	TRBV2	TGTGCCAGCAGGTCAACCGGGGCCATCAATCAGCCCCAGCATTTT	CASRSTGAINQPQHF
NA	many	TRBJ2-2	TRBV5-1	TGCGCCAGCAGCATACCGGGACGAAACACCGGGGAGCTGTTTTTT	CASSIPGRNTGELFF
TRBD1	many	TRBJ1-2	TRBV24-1	TGTGCCACCAGTGAGGACAGGGGGAAGCATGGCTACACCTTC	CATSEDRGKHGYTF
NA	few	TRBJ1-2	TRBV5-1	TGCGCCAGCAGCTTGGAACGGGCGTATGGCTACACCTTC	CASSLERAYGYTF
NA	many	TRBJ1-5	TRBV28	TGTGCCAGCAAAACCCAACGGAATCAGCCCCAGCATTTT	CASKTQRNQPQHF
NA	many	TRBJ2-7	TRBV6-2/TRBV6-3	TGTGCCAGCAGACCCGGAGGGGGGATAGCCTACGAGCAGTACTTC	CASRPGGGIAYEQYF
NA	many	TRBJ2-1	TRBV6-1	TGTGCCAGCAACAGGAATTCCTACAATGAGCAGTTCTTC	CASNRNSYNEQFF
NA	NA	TRBJ2-1	TRBV10-3	TGTGCCATCAGTGAGGACGTAGCCTACAATGAGCAGTTCTTC	CAISEDVAYNEQFF
TRBD1	NA	TRBJ2-1	TRBV7-9	TGTGCCAGCAACCCTATTAGGGGAACCGGGACAGTCCCCTACAATGAGCAGTTCTTC	CASNPIRGTGTVPYNEQFF
NA	many	TRBJ1-1	TRBV7-2	TGTGCCAGCAGCTTAGTAAGGGGTATGAACACTGAAGCTTTCTTT	CASSLVRGMNTEAFF
TRBD2	many	TRBJ2-7	TRBV5-4	TGTGCCAGCAGCCCAAGGACTAGCGGGATCTACGAGCAGTACTTC	CASSPRTSGIYEQYF
NA	few	TRBJ2-2	TRBV20-1	TGCAGTGCTAGCCGACCCCCTCAAACGAACACCGGGGAGCTGTTTTTT	CSASRPPQTNTGELFF
NA	NA	TRBJ2-7	TRBV20-1	TGCAGTGCTCCTTCCGGGACGGAGAACTCCTACGAGCAGTACTTC	CSAPSGTENSYEQYF
NA	NA	TRBJ2-2	TRBV19	TGTGCCAGTAGTATGGGTAGTTATACCGGGGAGCTGTTTTTT	CASSMGSYTGELFF
NA	many	TRBJ2-1	TRBV29-1	TGCAGCGCCCAAAGGCCCGGACACACGGACAATGAGCAGTTCTTC	CSAQRPGHTDNEQFF
TRBD2	NA	TRBJ2-1	TRBV4-3	TGCGCCAGCAGCCAAGGTTTCGGACTAGCGCCAAACAATGAGCAGTTCTTC	CASSQGFGLAPNNEQFF
TRBD2	few	TRBJ2-1	TRBV20-1	TGCAGTGCTATCAATAGCGGGATAGCGGACAATGAGCAGTTCTTC	CSAINSGIADNEQFF
NA	once	TRBJ1-6	TRBV27	TGTGCCAGCAGAAAGGGTCCAAATAATTCACCCCTCCACTTT	CASRKGPNNSPLHF
NA	few	TRBJ1-6	TRBV10-3	TGTGCCATCAGTGTAGGGTCCTATAATTCACCCCTCCACTTT	CAISVGSYNSPLHF
TRBD1	NA	TRBJ2-7	TRBV7-9	TGTGCCAGCAGTGAACCGGGACAGGGGGCGCGGGAGCAGTACTTC	CASSEPGQGAREQYF
TRBD2	NA	TRBJ2-7	TRBV10-3	TGTGCCATCAGTGGGGGACTAGCGTACGAGCAGTACTTC	CAISGGLAYEQYF
NA	many	TRBJ2-1	TRBV20-1	TGCAGTGCTAGAGATCCCGCCGGGGGCAATGAGCAGTTCTTC	CSARDPAGGNEQFF
TRBD1	many	TRBJ2-2	TRBV24-1	TGTGCCACCAAGAGGGACAGGGGTAGTTACACCGGGGAGCTGTTTTTT	CATKRDRGSYTGELFF
NA	many	TRBJ2-3	TRBV7-2	TGTGCCAGCAGCTCACAGGGACGAGATACGCAGTATTTT	CASSSQGRDTQYF